This TCR beta chain was sequenced for a study of blood T cells in healthy people across ages. CDR1 and CDR2 (germline): ENHRY, SYGVKD. The CDR3 spans 14 residues. Trimming removed 3 bases at V and 1 base at J, with 9 bases between. The second PCR ran about 7 to 12 cycles with a sample-barcoded 5' primer and J-beta primers. Each cDNA molecule was tagged by a template-switch adaptor with 12 random nucleotides. TCRdb reprocessed the 5' RACE reads via MiXCR and lists one record per CDR3 protein. Of fewer than 2,000,000 distinct CDR3 sequences listed, 34% are singletons. Study outcomes and limitations: Across samples, TCR beta diversity tracked strongly with naive T cell percentage.

This clonotype occurred a few times. Its antigen is not known. The V call is TRBV10-3, the J call TRBJ1-1, with D possibly matching TRBD1 (6 bases). The receptor's source is a woman in her 30s in good health. Sequencing was done on a sample of blood. This CDR3 reads CAISEQGENTEAFF. The DNA for the CDR3 is TGTGCCATCAGTGAACAGGGAGAGAACACTGAAGCTTTCTTT.